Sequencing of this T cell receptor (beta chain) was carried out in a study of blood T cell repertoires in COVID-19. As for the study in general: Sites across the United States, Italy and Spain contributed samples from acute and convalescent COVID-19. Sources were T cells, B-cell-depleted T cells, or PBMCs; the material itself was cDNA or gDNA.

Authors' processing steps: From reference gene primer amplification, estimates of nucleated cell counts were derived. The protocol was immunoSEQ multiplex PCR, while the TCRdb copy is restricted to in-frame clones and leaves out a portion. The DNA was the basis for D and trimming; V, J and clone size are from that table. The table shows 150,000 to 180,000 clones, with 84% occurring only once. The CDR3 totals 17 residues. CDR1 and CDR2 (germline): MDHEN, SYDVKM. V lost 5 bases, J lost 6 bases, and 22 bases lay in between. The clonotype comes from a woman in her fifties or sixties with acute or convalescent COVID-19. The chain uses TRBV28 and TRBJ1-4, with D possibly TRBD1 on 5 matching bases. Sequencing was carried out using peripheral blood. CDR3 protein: CASSTWGKGTGDEKLFF. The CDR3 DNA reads TGTGCCAGCAGTACCTGGGGTAAAGGTACGGGGGATGAAAAACTGTTTTTT.